The T cell receptor (beta chain) described here comes from a study of OX40 agonist ivuxolimab in advanced cancers. Overall study: Patients were given ivuxolimab, an antibody that agonizes OX40 (CD134). Study observations and caveats: In CD8+ T cells, expanded clones were on average more numerous than in CD4+.

A note on this clone: Its target is not known.

The table came from immunoSEQ multiplex PCR; TCRdb's copy has only in-frame clones and leaves some out. The sample records approximately 79,000 clones, 65% to 90% being singletons. Trimming pared 1 base from V and 7 bases from J, leaving 7 bases between. The germline gives CDR1 MNHNS, CDR2 SASEGT. CDR3 length equals 12 residues. Autoimmune disease history or systemic immunosuppression led to patients being barred. Samples were taken at baseline and on day 1 of cycles 4 and 7. The receptor's source is an adult with an advanced solid tumor such as melanoma, head and neck, liver or kidney cancer. The specimen was CD4+ or CD8+ T cells sorted from blood, collected in a trial of the OX40 agonist ivuxolimab. The chain joins TRBV6-1 to TRBJ1-1; no firm D call. This chain's CDR3 is CASSEVSNEAFF. The CDR3 DNA reads as TGTGCCAGCAGTGAAGTTAGTAATGAAGCTTTCTTT.